This T cell receptor (beta chain) was documented in a study of radiation and T cells in renal cell carcinoma. The germline gives CDR1 LGHNA, CDR2 YSLEER. V gave up 4 bases and J gave up 2 bases, with 11 bases separating them. This CDR3 spans 14 amino acids. TCRdb's copy holds only in-frame clones and misses some; the assay was immunoSEQ multiplex PCR. In the table there are more than 8,000 clones, roughly three fifths of which are singletons. Treatment in this sample: 15 Gy SBRT to primary tumor, nephrectomy 4 weeks later. This clonotype was obtained from a man aged 60 to 75 with renal cell carcinoma. This sequence joins TRBV4-3 and TRBJ1-2, with D uncertain. Here the sequenced sample was tumor tissue, taken from a patient whose treatment included radiotherapy and nephrectomy. CDR3 protein: CASSPGQVNYGYTF. CDR3 DNA sequence: TGCGCCAGCAGCCCCGGGCAGGTAAACTATGGCTACACCTTC.